This paragraph reports one T cell receptor (beta chain). Its antigen is undetermined. The read falls 3 residues short of the CDR3 end, and the missing part is taken from the germline J gene. Some clones are missing from TCRdb's copy, which holds only in-frame ones; the method was immunoSEQ multiplex PCR. There are some 25,000 clones in the sample, with 3.5% to 5% held by the top ten. This specimen belongs to a study of Tregs in tolerant kidney transplant recipients. The study's findings and limits: Tregs expanded with activated donor B cells seemed most donor-specific. In tolerant patients, donor-specific Tregs outgrew total Tregs, suggesting antigen-driven expansion. The small number of patients limits these findings pending further validation.

Related graft donors supplied nonmyeloablative bone marrow transplants, and mixed chimerism was transient. The germline V gene encodes CDR1 SGHRS and CDR2 YFSETQ. The V and J ends lost 4 bases and 4 bases respectively, with 14 bases between them. The CDR3 runs 15 residues. The chain links TRBV5-1 to TRBJ1-4; D remains ambiguous. The TCR originated in a human patient who received a combined kidney and bone marrow transplant. The graft donor may have given rise to some T cells. Sequencing was performed on CD4+ T cells from blood (PBMCs), taken 6 months after the transplant. The CDR3 is CASSNRRSNNEKLFF. The part of the CDR3 DNA that was read is TGCGCCAGCAGCAACAGACGGAGCAATAATGAAAAA. Looking up the rest from reference TRBV5-1 and TRBJ1-4 gives the full variable domain: KAGVTQTPRYLIKTRGQQVTLSCSPISGHRSVSWYQQTPGQGLQFLFEYFSETQRNKGNFPGRFSGRQFSNSRSEMNVSTLELGDSALYLCASSNRRSNNEKLFFGSGTQLSVL.